The rows below give T cell receptor beta chains drawn from one sample of a study of shared T cell receptors in the human thymus. The repertoire was sequenced with immunoSEQ multiplex PCR; TCRdb's copy has only in-frame clones and lacks some. Of over 450,000 clones listed, about 80% are singletons. A further study also used this sample, focusing on human thymus T cells.

The sample comprised thymocytes. These receptors all stem from a boy in the first two years of life with a congenital heart defect. CDR3s include the opening cysteine and the closing phenylalanine or tryptophan. The size field is filled for only some rows; it gives once, few, many or a size class.

J gene,V gene,clone size,CDR3 protein
TRBJ2-1,TRBV12-2,.,CASRSRTSGRHAHTDEQFF
TRBJ2-7,TRBV19,.,CASSLGLAGMGEQYF
TRBJ2-5,TRBV6-4,.,CASSATSGREETQYF
TRBJ2-3,TRBV6-4,.,CASSERTSGRYTQYF
TRBJ2-7,TRBV29-1,.,CSVGGDTYEQYF
TRBJ2-3,TRBV25-1,.,CASSGTGLAGEETDTQYF
TRBJ2-2,TRBV30,once,CAWSGTGVIYTGELFF
TRBJ1-4,TRBV18,once,CASSQGQGNEKLFF
TRBJ2-3,TRBV4-2,.,CASSQIGDRGTDTQYF
TRBJ2-7,TRBV28,.,CASWGQGPWFLGEQYF
TRBJ2-1,TRBV6-5,.,CASTSGRSYNEQFF
TRBJ2-1,TRBV7-2,.,CASSLTRPGLAFLNEQFF
TRBJ2-7,TRBV9,.,CASSVSGQGYEQYF
TRBJ1-5,TRBV19,.,CASRMGRGWGNQPQHF
TRBJ2-7,TRBV15,.,CATSSATGEPREQYF
TRBJ2-2,TRBV19,.,CASRAQVGTGELFF
TRBJ2-6,TRBV28,few,CASSRTGSSHFNSGANVLTF
TRBJ2-7,TRBV5-5,.,CASSLPGQGFHEQYF
TRBJ2-2,TRBV4-3,.,CASSQVGTEKPNSGELFF
TRBJ2-7,TRBV4-2,.,CASSQDLGVGQGIPHLEQYF
TRBJ1-1,TRBV5-8,few,CASSPGTGEATEAFF
TRBJ2-7,TRBV19,.,CASSIGGQGAQEQYF
TRBJ1-1,TRBV5-6,few,CASSLGKTGVWLRAFF
TRBJ2-1,TRBV4-3,.,CASSQDRLLLEGGQFF
TRBJ2-7,TRBV29-1,.,CSVVWGMGAREQYF
TRBJ1-1,TRBV30,few,CAWSASMGGLMNTEAFF
TRBJ2-5,TRBV7-2,.,CASSLVGGSGETQYF
TRBJ2-3,TRBV25-1,few,CASSGSGTDTQYF
TRBJ2-7,TRBV19,.,CASTAGASEETYEQYF